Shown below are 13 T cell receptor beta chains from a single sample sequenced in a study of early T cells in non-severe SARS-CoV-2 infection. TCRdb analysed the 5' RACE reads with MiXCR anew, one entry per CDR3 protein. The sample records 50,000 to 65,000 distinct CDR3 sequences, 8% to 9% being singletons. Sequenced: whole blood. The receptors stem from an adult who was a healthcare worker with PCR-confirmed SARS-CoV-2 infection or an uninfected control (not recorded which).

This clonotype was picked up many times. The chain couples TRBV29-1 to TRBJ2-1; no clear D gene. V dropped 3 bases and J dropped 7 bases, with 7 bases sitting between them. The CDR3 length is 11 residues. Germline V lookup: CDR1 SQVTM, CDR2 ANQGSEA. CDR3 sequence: CSVDITNEQFF. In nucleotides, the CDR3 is TGCAGCGTTGATATAACTAATGAGCAGTTCTTC.

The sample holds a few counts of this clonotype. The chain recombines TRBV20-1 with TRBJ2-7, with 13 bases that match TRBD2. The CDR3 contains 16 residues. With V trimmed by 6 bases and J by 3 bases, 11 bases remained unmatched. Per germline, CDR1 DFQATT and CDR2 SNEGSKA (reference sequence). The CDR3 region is CSAGLAGVREGYEQYF. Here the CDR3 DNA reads TGCAGTGCCGGACTAGCGGGAGTCAGGGAGGGCTACGAGCAGTACTTC.

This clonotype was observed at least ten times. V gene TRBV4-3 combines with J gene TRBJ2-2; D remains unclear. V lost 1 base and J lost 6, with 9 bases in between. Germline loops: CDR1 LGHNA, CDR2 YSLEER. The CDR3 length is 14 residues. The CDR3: CASSQASWSGELFF. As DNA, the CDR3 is TGCGCCAGCAGCCAAGCATCATGGTCCGGGGAGCTGTTTTTT.

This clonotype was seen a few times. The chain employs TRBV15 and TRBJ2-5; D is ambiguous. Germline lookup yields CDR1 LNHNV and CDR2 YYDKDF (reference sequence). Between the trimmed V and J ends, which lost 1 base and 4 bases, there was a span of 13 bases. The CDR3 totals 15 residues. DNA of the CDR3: TGTGCCACCAGCAGAGCCGACTCAGGAGCAGAGACCCAGTACTTC. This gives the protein CATSRADSGAETQYF. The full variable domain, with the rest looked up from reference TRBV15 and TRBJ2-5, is DAMVIQNPRYQVTQFGKPVTLSCSQTLNHNVMYWYQQKSSQAPKLLFHYYDKDFNNEADTPDNFQSRRPNTSFCFLDIRSPGLGDTAMYLCATSRADSGAETQYFGPGTRLLVL.

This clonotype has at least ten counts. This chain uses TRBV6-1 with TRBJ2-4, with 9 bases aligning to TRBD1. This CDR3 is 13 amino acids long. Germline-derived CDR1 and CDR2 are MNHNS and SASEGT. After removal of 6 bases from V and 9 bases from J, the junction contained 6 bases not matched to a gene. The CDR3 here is CASRTRDRVIQYF. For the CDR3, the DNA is TGTGCCAGCAGAACCCGGGACAGGGTCATTCAGTACTTC.

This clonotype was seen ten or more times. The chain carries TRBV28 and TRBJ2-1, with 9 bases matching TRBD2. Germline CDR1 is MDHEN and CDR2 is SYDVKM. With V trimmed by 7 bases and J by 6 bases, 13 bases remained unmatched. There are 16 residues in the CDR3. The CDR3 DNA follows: TGTGCCAGCATCGGGGAAGGCGGGAGGGCCGCCAATGAGCAGTTCTTC. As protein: CASIGEGGRAANEQFF.

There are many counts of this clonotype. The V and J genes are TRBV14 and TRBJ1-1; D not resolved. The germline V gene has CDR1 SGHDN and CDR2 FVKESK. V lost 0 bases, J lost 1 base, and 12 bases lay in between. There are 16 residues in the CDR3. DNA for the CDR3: TGTGCCAGCAGCCAAGAAGGCGGCCTACCGAACACTGAAGCTTTCTTT. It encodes CASSQEGGLPNTEAFF. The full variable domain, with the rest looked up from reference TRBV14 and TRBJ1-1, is EAGVTQFPSHSVIEKGQTVTLRCDPISGHDNLYWYRRVMGKEIKFLLHFVKESKQDESGMPNNRFLAERTGGTYSTLKVQPAELEDSGVYFCASSQEGGLPNTEAFFGQGTRLTVV.

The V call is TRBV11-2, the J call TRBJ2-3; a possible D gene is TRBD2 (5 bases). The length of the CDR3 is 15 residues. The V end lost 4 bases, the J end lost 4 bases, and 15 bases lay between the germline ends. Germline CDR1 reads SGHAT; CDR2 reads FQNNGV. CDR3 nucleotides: TGTGCCAGCAGCTCGGGATGGGTTGGCGCAGATACGCAGTATTTT. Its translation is CASSSGWVGADTQYF. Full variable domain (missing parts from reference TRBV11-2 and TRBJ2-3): EAGVAQSPRYKIIEKRQSVAFWCNPISGHATLYWYQQILGQGPKLLIQFQNNGVVDDSQLPKDRFSAERLKGVDSTLKIQPAKLEDSAVYLCASSSGWVGADTQYFGPGTRLTVL.

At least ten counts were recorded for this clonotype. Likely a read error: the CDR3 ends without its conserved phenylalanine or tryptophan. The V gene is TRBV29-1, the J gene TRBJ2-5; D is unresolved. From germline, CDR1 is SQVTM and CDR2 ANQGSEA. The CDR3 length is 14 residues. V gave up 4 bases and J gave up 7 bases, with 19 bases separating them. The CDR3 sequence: CSVGIGSTSRTQYL. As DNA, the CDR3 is TGCAGCGTTGGTATAGGGTCGACCTCGCGGACCCAGTACCTC.

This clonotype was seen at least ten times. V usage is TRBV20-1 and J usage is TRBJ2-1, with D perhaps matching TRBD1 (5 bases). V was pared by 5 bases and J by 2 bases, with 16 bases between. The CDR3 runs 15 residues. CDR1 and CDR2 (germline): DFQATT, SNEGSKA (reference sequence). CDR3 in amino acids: CSAPTKGRPYNEQFF. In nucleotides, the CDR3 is TGCAGTGCTCCCACGAAGGGGCGCCCCTACAATGAGCAGTTCTTC.

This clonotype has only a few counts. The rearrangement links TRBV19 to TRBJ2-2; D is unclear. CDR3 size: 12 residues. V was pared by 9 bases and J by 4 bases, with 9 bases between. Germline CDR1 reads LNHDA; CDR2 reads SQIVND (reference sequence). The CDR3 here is CASQALTGELFF. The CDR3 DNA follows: TGTGCCAGCCAGGCCCTCACCGGGGAGCTGTTTTTT.

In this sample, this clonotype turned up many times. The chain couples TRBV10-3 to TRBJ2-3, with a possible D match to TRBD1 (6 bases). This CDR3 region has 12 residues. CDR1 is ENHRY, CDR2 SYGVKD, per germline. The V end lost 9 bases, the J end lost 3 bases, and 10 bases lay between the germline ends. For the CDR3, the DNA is TGTGCCATTGGGGGCACGACAGATACGCAGTATTTT. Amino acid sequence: CAIGGTTDTQYF.

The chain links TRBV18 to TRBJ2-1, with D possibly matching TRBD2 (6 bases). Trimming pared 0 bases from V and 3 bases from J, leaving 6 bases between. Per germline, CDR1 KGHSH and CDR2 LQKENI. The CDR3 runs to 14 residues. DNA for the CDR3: TGTGCCAGCTCACCACCGGGACTCTACAATGAGCAGTTCTTC. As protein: CASSPPGLYNEQFF.